This T cell receptor beta chain comes out of a study of shared clonotypes between healthy human individuals. Study-wide context: CD4 naive and memory got three plates each, CD8 naive two, CD8 memory one.

Germline CDR1 is LNHNV and CDR2 is YYDKDF (reference sequence). V gave up 5 bases and J gave up 2 bases, with 12 bases separating them. CDR3 length equals 15 residues. This clone was seen a single time. Its specificity is not known. Whole-study results and caveats: Only blood underwent sampling, and tissue repertoires likely differ.

Genomic DNA of each subset was evenly split across several immunoSEQ plates. Per the original methods: ImmunoSEQ only sent back junction sequences with no quality scores, so filtering was done differently. Profiling relied on immunoSEQ multiplex PCR, and the TCRdb table lists in-frame clones only, not all of them. D and trimming come from the DNA, and the V and J calls and clone size come from that table. The sample lists about 1 million clones, about 70% occurring once. Sequencing used memory CD4+ T cells sorted from blood. Subset indicated: CD45RA-negative fraction. The chain has TRBV15 and TRBJ1-4, with TRBD1 as a possible D gene (6 bases). This sequence was found in a man aged 18 to 30 in good health. The CDR3 coding sequence is TGTGCCACCAGCCTTCGGGGGGCTACTAATGAAAAACTGTTTTTT. It specifies CATSLRGATNEKLFF. Complete variable domain (other parts from reference TRBV15 and TRBJ1-4): DAMVIQNPRYQVTQFGKPVTLSCSQTLNHNVMYWYQQKSSQAPKLLFHYYDKDFNNEADTPDNFQSRRPNTSFCFLDIRSPGLGDTAMYLCATSLRGATNEKLFFGSGTQLSVL.